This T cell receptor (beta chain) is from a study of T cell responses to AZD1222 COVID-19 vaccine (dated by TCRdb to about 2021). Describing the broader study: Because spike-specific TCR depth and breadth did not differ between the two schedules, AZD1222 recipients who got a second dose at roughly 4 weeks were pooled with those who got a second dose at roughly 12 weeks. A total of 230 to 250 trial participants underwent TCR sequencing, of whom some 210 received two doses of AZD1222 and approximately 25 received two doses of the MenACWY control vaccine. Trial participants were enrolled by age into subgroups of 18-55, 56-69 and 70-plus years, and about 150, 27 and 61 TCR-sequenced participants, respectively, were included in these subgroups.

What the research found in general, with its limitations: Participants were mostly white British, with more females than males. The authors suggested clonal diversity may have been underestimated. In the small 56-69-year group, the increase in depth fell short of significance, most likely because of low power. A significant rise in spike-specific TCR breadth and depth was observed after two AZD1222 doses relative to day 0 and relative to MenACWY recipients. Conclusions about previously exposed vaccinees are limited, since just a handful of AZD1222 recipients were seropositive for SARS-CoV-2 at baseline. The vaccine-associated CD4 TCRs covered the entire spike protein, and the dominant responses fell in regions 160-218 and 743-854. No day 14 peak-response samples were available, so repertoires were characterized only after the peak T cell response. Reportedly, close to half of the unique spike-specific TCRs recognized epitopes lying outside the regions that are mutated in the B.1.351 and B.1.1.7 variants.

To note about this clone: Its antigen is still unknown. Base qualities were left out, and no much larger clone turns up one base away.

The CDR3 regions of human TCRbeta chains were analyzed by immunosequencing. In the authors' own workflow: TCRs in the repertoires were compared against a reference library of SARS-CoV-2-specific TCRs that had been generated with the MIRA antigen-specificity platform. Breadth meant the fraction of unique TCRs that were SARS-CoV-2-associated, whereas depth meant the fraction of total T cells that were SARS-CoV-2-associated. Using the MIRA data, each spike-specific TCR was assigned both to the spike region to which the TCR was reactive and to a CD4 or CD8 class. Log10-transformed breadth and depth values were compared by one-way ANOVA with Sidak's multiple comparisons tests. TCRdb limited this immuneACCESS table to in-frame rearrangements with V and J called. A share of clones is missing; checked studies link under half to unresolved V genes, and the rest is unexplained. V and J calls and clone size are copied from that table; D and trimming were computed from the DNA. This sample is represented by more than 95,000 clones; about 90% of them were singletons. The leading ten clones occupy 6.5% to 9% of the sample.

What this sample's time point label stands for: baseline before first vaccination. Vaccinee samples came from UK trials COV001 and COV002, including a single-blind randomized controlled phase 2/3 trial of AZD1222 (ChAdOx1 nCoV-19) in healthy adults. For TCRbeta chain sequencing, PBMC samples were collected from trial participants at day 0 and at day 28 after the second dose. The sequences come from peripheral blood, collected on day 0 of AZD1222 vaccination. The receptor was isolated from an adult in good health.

This receptor has the CDR3 CASSQDRTHRSSYEQYF. The DNA sequence is as follows: TGTGCCAGCAGCCAAGATCGGACACACCGAAGCTCCTACGAGCAGTACTTC. The V gene is TRBV4-2 and the J gene is TRBJ2-7; a tentative D call is TRBD1 (5 bases match). The cysteine opens and the phenylalanine closes a CDR3 of 17 amino acids. Of all the DNA, just the CDR3 is kept, 51 bases in frame from base 1. V was cut back by 0 bases and J by 0 bases, leaving a gap of 15 bases between them. CDR1 and CDR2, looked up from the germline V gene, are LGHNA and YNFKEQ.